This is a list of T cell receptor beta chains from one sample in a study of blood T cell repertoires in COVID-19. Using immunoSEQ multiplex PCR, the repertoire was profiled, and TCRdb retains in-frame clones only, with some absent. The data hold more than 200,000 clones, with around four fifths observed a single time. Sequencing was performed on peripheral blood. These receptors originate from a woman aged 40 to 50 with active or convalescent COVID-19. Each CDR3 is given with its conserved first and last residue. D genes are given only for firm matches. Rows give clone size only sometimes, using once, few, many, or a class for an expanded clone.

J gene | clone size | D gene | V gene | CDR3 protein | CDR3 DNA
TRBJ1-2 | . | . | TRBV5-1 | CASSSWTKRTGYTF | TGCGCCAGCAGCTCCTGGACGAAGAGGACAGGCTACACCTTC
TRBJ2-1 | . | . | TRBV6-5 | CASSQDWGEEQFF | TGTGCCAGCAGCCAGGACTGGGGTGAGGAGCAGTTCTTC
TRBJ2-1 | . | TRBD2 | TRBV24-1 | CATSVPSGSGGEQFF | TGTGCCACCAGTGTCCCCAGCGGGAGCGGTGGTGAGCAGTTCTTC
TRBJ2-6 | . | . | TRBV9 | CASSVTGNSGANVLTF | TGTGCCAGCAGCGTTACAGGAAACTCTGGGGCCAACGTCCTGACTTTC
TRBJ2-5 | few | . | TRBV9 | CASSTQGFQETQYF | TGTGCCAGCAGCACACAGGGTTTCCAAGAGACCCAGTACTTC
TRBJ1-4 | . | . | TRBV7-9 | CASSSDRATNEKLFF | TGTGCCAGCAGCTCTGACAGAGCAACTAATGAAAAACTGTTTTTT
TRBJ1-6 | . | . | TRBV28 | CASSSSGSYNSPLHF | TGTGCCAGCAGTAGCTCGGGGTCCTATAATTCACCCCTCCACTTT
TRBJ1-1 | . | . | TRBV6-5 | CASSSPPEAFF | TGTGCCAGCAGTTCCCCTCCTGAAGCTTTCTTT
TRBJ2-7 | . | TRBD1 | TRBV24-1 | CATSRGQGFYEQYF | TGTGCCACCAGTAGGGGACAGGGCTTCTACGAGCAGTACTTC
TRBJ2-7 | . | TRBD2 | TRBV5-4 | CASSPAGASGRSYEQYF | TGTGCCAGCAGCCCCGCCGGGGCTAGCGGGAGGTCCTACGAGCAGTACTTC
TRBJ1-1 | . | TRBD1 | TRBV3-1/TRBV3-2 | CASSQPGQGRVGAFF | TGTGCCAGCAGCCAACCGGGACAGGGACGGGTGGGAGCTTTCTTT
TRBJ2-3 | once | TRBD1 | TRBV5-1 | CASSLATDRADTQYF | TGCGCCAGCAGCTTGGCCACAGACAGGGCAGATACGCAGTATTTT
TRBJ2-7 | . | TRBD1 | TRBV9 | CASSVGTGGTYEQYF | TGTGCCAGCAGCGTAGGGACAGGGGGGACCTACGAGCAGTACTTC
TRBJ2-3 | . | TRBD2 | TRBV28 | CANSKREGTDTQYF | TGTGCCAACTCTAAGCGGGAGGGCACAGATACGCAGTATTTT
TRBJ2-3 | . | TRBD2 | TRBV7-3 | CASSSGTSADTQYF | TGTGCCAGCAGCTCCGGGACTAGCGCAGATACGCAGTATTTT
TRBJ1-6 | . | TRBD1 | TRBV4-2 | CASSQDWGTGGSNSPLHF | TGTGCCAGCAGCCAAGATTGGGGGACAGGGGGATCAAATTCACCCCTCCACTTT
TRBJ2-1 | . | TRBD2 | TRBV24-1 | CATSDRPEAGGCNEQFF | TGTGCCACCAGTGACCGCCCCGAAGCGGGAGGGTGCAATGAGCAGTTCTTC
TRBJ1-6 | . | TRBD1 | TRBV10-3 | CAISDSQGSPLHF | TGTGCCATCAGTGATTCACAGGGGTCACCCCTCCACTTT
TRBJ1-2 | . | TRBD1 | TRBV24-1 | CATSHRQGQIYGYTF | TGTGCCACCAGCCACCGACAGGGACAGATCTACGGCTACACCTTC
TRBJ2-7 | . | . | TRBV3-1/TRBV3-2 | CASSQGASGPYEQYF | TGTGCCAGCAGCCAGGGGGCTAGCGGCCCCTACGAGCAGTACTTC
TRBJ1-1 | . | . | TRBV12-3/TRBV12-4 | CASSLGINTEAFF | TGTGCCAGCAGTTTGGGCATCAACACTGAAGCTTTCTTT
TRBJ1-6 | few | . | TRBV4-3 | CASSQVPAAGSYNSPLHF | TGCGCCAGCAGCCAAGTACCGGCGGCGGGCTCCTATAATTCACCCCTCCACTTT